A single sample gave rise to the 3 T cell receptor beta chains below, sequenced in a study of T cells in pancreatic ductal adenocarcinoma (dated by TCRdb to about 2017). Receptors were amplified or captured by the immunoSEQ multiplex PCR assay. TCRdb's version of the immuneACCESS table is confined to in-frame rearrangements and falls short of the full clone set. An unresolved V gene accounts for under half of the shortfall where checked; the remainder is of unknown origin. The table for this sample lists over 85,000 clones; roughly 96% of them were counted only once. The leading ten clones occupy less than 4% of the sample. The selected pancreatic ductal adenocarcinoma patients had received surgery without neoadjuvant therapy. The material sequenced was PBMCs. These receptors all come from a human donor with pancreatic ductal adenocarcinoma.

V usage is TRBV7-3 and J usage is TRBJ2-5; D unclear. The CDR3 spans 13 residues. Germline V gives CDR1 SGHTA, CDR2 FQGTGA. V lost 0 bases, J lost 3 bases, and 5 bases lay in between. CDR3 loop: CASSLTAEETQYF. The DNA of the CDR3 is TGTGCCAGCAGCTTAACGGCGGAAGAGACCCAGTACTTC.

A few counts support this clone. The chain uses TRBV7-3 and TRBJ2-1; TRBD2 aligns across 7 bases. Germline V gives CDR1 SGHTA, CDR2 FQGTGA. Unmatched junction bases numbered 0, after V lost 1 base and J lost 0 bases. The CDR3 totals 15 residues. The CDR3 is CASSLIAGSYNEQFF. CDR3 in DNA: TGTGCCAGCAGCTTAATAGCGGGCTCCTACAATGAGCAGTTCTTC. Drawing the rest from reference TRBV7-3 and TRBJ2-1, the complete variable domain is GAGVSQTPSNKVTEKGKYVELRCDPISGHTALYWYRQSLGQGPEFLIYFQGTGAADDSGLPNDRFFAVRPEGSVSTLKIQRTERGDSAVYLCASSLIAGSYNEQFFGPGTRLTVL.

The gene calls are TRBV28 and TRBJ2-1; no reliable D call. In germline, CDR1 is MDHEN, CDR2 SYDVKM. The V and J ends lost 5 bases and 9 bases respectively, with 17 bases between them. The CDR3 is 14 amino acids. As DNA, the CDR3 is TGTGCCAGCAGTCCCCCCAGGTGGGTTGGTGAGCAGTTCTTC. The encoded protein is CASSPPRWVGEQFF.